This TCR beta chain was obtained from a study of human T cells and chemical hapten exposure. Study results and caveats: Healthy individuals' immune responses may differ from those of donors, who had alopecia.

The germline gives CDR1 KGHDR, CDR2 SFDVKD. V dropped 3 bases and J dropped 4; count of bases not matched to a gene: 6. The CDR3 contains 17 residues. TCRdb itself ran the RACE reads through MiXCR, one entry per CDR3 protein. The data contain 210,000 or so distinct CDR3 sequences, roughly a quarter of them singletons. About this clonotype itself: Its matching antigen is unknown.

Specified time point: patch test 3, about 24 weeks after DPC sensitization. Noted treatment: therapeutic diphenylcyclopropenone sensitization with weekly scalp DPC. Sequencing used whole blood, obtained in connection with sensitization to the hapten diphenylcyclopropenone (DPC). This receptor was taken from a middle-aged woman with alopecia areata. Some clones in this sample may be carry-over from other donors' samples. The rearrangement uses TRBV24-1 and TRBJ2-1; 12 nucleotides match TRBD2. The CDR3 spells CATSDVALAGGYNEQFF. The CDR3 nucleotides read TGTGCCACCAGTGATGTCGCTCTAGCGGGAGGGTACAATGAGCAGTTCTTC.